This T cell receptor (beta chain) was sequenced during a study of blood T cell repertoires in COVID-19. This clone showed up just once. TCRdb's table, derived via immunoSEQ multiplex PCR, lists solely in-frame clones and lacks some. The sample has about 170,000 clones, 88% seen once. This CDR3 spans 15 amino acids. Trimming removed 0 bases from V and 10 bases from J, with 18 bases in between. Germline CDR1 and CDR2: MNHEY and SVGEGT. This receptor was obtained from a man aged 45-65 years who had recovered from COVID-19. The chain uses TRBV6-2 or TRBV6-3 and TRBJ1-2; TRBD1 might be the D (5 bases). Sample: peripheral blood. This CDR3 reads CASSYSVAGGRDYTF. The CDR3 DNA sequence: TGTGCCAGCAGTTACTCGGTAGCCGGGGGACGGGACTACACCTTC.